A selection of T cell receptor beta chains follows, all from one sample in a study of blood T cell repertoires in COVID-19. The assay was immunoSEQ multiplex PCR, and TCRdb's table has in-frame clones only and misses some. The sample has some 350,000 clones, more than 85% seen once. The sample was PBMCs or T cells enriched from blood (not recorded which). The source is a woman under 40 who had recovered from COVID-19. CDR3s include the opening cysteine and the closing phenylalanine or tryptophan. The D gene is left open where the match is weak. For some rows the clone size is stated as once, few or many, or as a class when expanded; others skip it.

d_call j_call clone_size v_call cdr3_nt cdr3_aa
. TRBJ1-3 . TRBV2 TGTGCCAGCAGTGAGGGCCGCTCTGGAAACACCATATATTTT CASSEGRSGNTIYF
. TRBJ2-7 . TRBV5-6 TGTGCCAGCAGCTTGGAAGGGGGACCCTACGAGCAGTACTTC CASSLEGGPYEQYF
. TRBJ2-4 . TRBV29-1 TGCAGCGTTAGCAGGGTCGACGAAAACATTCAGTACTTC CSVSRVDENIQYF
. TRBJ2-5 . TRBV7-9 TGTGCCAGCAGCGACAGAGTTCAAGAGACCCAGTACTTC CASSDRVQETQYF
TRBD2 TRBJ2-7 . TRBV2 TGTGCCAGCAGTGGGAGGATAGCGGGAGTCAGGTCTTACGAGCAGTACTTC CASSGRIAGVRSYEQYF
. TRBJ2-1 . TRBV19 TGTGCCAGTAGCTCCAGTCGGGACTACAATGAGCAGTTCTTC CASSSSRDYNEQFF
. TRBJ1-1 . TRBV30 TGTGCCTGGACGGGAATTTCAGTGAACACTGAAGCTTTCTTT CAWTGISVNTEAFF
. TRBJ1-1 . TRBV28 TGTGCCAGCAGTTTAAGCAACACTGAAGCTTTCTTT CASSLSNTEAFF
TRBD1 TRBJ1-4 . TRBV7-8 TGTGCCAGCAGCCCACAGGGGGCATATGAAAAACTGTTTTTT CASSPQGAYEKLFF
TRBD2 TRBJ2-2 . TRBV3-1/TRBV3-2 TGTGCCAGCAGCCAAGATCCTCTTCTAGCGGGGGGGCCCAGCACCGGGGAGCTGTTTTTT CASSQDPLLAGGPSTGELFF
TRBD1 TRBJ1-2 . TRBV4-1 TGCGCCAGCAGCCAAACAGGGGAAGTCTATGGCTACACCTTC CASSQTGEVYGYTF
. TRBJ1-1 . TRBV28 TGTGCCAGCAGTTTACAGGGGAAATATGAAGCTTTCTTT CASSLQGKYEAFF
. TRBJ2-2 . TRBV29-1 TGCAGCGTTGAATTGGGGGCGCTTGGCACCGGGGAGCTGTTTTTT CSVELGALGTGELFF
. TRBJ2-7 few TRBV13 TGTGCCAGCAGCTTAACTGGCTCGCGGGGCGAGCAGTACTTC CASSLTGSRGEQYF
TRBD1 TRBJ2-7 once TRBV14 TGTGCCAGCAGCCACCCCCGGGACAGGGACTCCTACGAGCAGTACTTC CASSHPRDRDSYEQYF
TRBD1 TRBJ2-7 . TRBV5-4 TGTGCCAGCAGACCCAGAGAGGGGGCGGAATACGAGCAGTACTTC CASRPREGAEYEQYF
TRBD2 TRBJ2-3 . TRBV19 TGTGCCAGTAGTGGACTAGCGGGTTTTGGGTTCGGGGCAGATACGCAGTATTTT CASSGLAGFGFGADTQYF
TRBD1 TRBJ1-1 few TRBV2 TGTGCCAGGAAAGGGACAGCGAACACTGAAGCTTTCTTT CARKGTANTEAFF
TRBD1 TRBJ1-5 . TRBV4-1 TGCGCCAGCAGCCAAGATCCAAGGGGGCTAACTCAGCCCCAGCATTTT CASSQDPRGLTQPQHF
TRBD2 TRBJ2-1 . TRBV3-1/TRBV3-2 TGTGCCAGCAGCCAAGGACCACTAGCGGGGGGAAACAATGAGCAGTTCTTC CASSQGPLAGGNNEQFF
. TRBJ2-3 . TRBV3-1/TRBV3-2 TGTGCCAGCAGCCAAGATAGGGGGATCCCCACCACAGATACGCAGTATTTT CASSQDRGIPTTDTQYF
TRBD1 TRBJ2-7 once TRBV27 TGTGCCAGCAGTTGGACAGGGATGTACGAGCAGTACTTC CASSWTGMYEQYF
TRBD1 TRBJ1-4 . TRBV7-2 TGTGCCAGCAGCCGCCGGGGGCAGGGGGCAGAAAAACTGTTTTTT CASSRRGQGAEKLFF
TRBD1 TRBJ2-7 . TRBV14 TGTGCCAGCAGCCCTAGGGCAGGGGGCGATCAGTACTTC CASSPRAGGDQYF
TRBD2 TRBJ2-1 . TRBV5-4 TGTGCCAGCAGCCCGCGGAGGGGGCTAGCGGGAGGAAAAGACAATGAGCAGTTCTTC CASSPRRGLAGGKDNEQFF
. TRBJ2-5 . TRBV2 TGTGCCAGCAGAGCGGAGGTGGGGACCCAGTACTTC CASRAEVGTQYF
. TRBJ1-5 . TRBV24-1 TGTGCCACCAGTGATTTCGAGAATGACAGGAATCAGCCCCAGCATTTT CATSDFENDRNQPQHF
. TRBJ1-5 . TRBV5-6 TGTGCCAGCAGCTTGTATTCTGGCACAGGGACCATTCAGCCCCAGCATTTT CASSLYSGTGTIQPQHF
TRBD1 TRBJ2-7 . TRBV6-5 TGTGCCAGCAGTTACCCGGGACAGGGCAACGAGCAGTACTTC CASSYPGQGNEQYF
TRBD1 TRBJ2-7 . TRBV5-1 TGCGCCAGCAGCTCAGGGACAGGGATGAACGAGCAGTACTTC CASSSGTGMNEQYF
TRBD1 TRBJ1-1 . TRBV5-1 TGCGCCAGCAGCTCGCGACAGGGGGACACTGAAGCTTTCTTT CASSSRQGDTEAFF
. TRBJ1-5 . TRBV2 TGTGCCAGCAGTGATCACCGAAGAGATCAGCCCCAGCATTTT CASSDHRRDQPQHF
TRBD2 TRBJ2-1 . TRBV5-1 TGCGCCAGCAGCTTGGTAGGGACTAGCGGCAATGAGCAGTTCTTC CASSLVGTSGNEQFF
. TRBJ1-4 . TRBV6-1 TGTGCCAGCAGTGAAGCGGGGAGGACTAATGAAAAACTGTTTTTT CASSEAGRTNEKLFF
TRBD2 TRBJ2-1 . TRBV18 TGTGCCAGCTCACCGCTAGGACTAGCGGGGGGGGACTACAATGAGCAGTTCTTC CASSPLGLAGGDYNEQFF
TRBD2 TRBJ2-3 . TRBV3-1/TRBV3-2 TGTGCCAGCAGCCAAGATCATAGCGGGAGGACACCAGATACGCAGTATTTT CASSQDHSGRTPDTQYF
. TRBJ2-1 . TRBV7-9 TGTGCCAGCAGCTTACGGTCGTACTCCTACAATGAGCAGTTCTTC CASSLRSYSYNEQFF
TRBD1 TRBJ1-2 . TRBV27 TGTGCCAGCAGTCGGACAGGGAGTTTCTATGGGGGCTACACCTTC CASSRTGSFYGGYTF
TRBD1 TRBJ1-3 . TRBV7-9 TGTGCCAGCAGCCCCGACAGGGTCCCGAGTGGAAACACCATATATTTT CASSPDRVPSGNTIYF